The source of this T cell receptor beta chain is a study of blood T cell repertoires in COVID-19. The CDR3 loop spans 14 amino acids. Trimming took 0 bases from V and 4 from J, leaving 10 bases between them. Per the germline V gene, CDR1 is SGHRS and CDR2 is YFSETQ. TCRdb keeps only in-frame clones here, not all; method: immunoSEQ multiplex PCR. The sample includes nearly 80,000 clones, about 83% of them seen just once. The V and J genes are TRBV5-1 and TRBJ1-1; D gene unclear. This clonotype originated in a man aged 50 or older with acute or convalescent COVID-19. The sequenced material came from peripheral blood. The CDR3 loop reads CASSLEEVSTEAFF. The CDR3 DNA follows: TGCGCCAGCAGCTTGGAGGAGGTCAGCACTGAAGCTTTCTTT.